A selection of T cell receptor beta chains follows, all from one sample in a study of cytotoxic CD8 clonotypes in ibrutinib-treated CLL. Sequencing was performed with immunoSEQ multiplex PCR; in TCRdb, only in-frame clones are kept and a portion is missing. The table shows about 140,000 clones, with approximately 80% occurring only once. Sequenced here: PBMCs, sampled after 12 months of ibrutinib treatment. These receptors came from a human donor with chronic lymphocytic leukemia. The CDR3 runs from the conserved cysteine through the conserved F or W. The D gene is left open where the match is weak. Not every row has a clone size; where given, it reads once, few, many or a size class.

TRBV7-5	TRBJ2-6	-	-	16	CVRSLAGGSGANVLTF	TGTGTCAGAAGCTTAGCGGGGGGCTCTGGGGCCAACGTCCTGACTTTC
TRBV27	TRBJ1-5	-	-	12	CASSFPGALQHF	TGTGCCAGCAGTTTTCCCGGGGCCCTCCAGCATTTT
TRBV5-1	TRBJ2-2	TRBD2	-	15	CASSLAGAGTGELFF	TGCGCCAGCAGCCTAGCGGGAGCGGGCACCGGGGAGCTGTTTTTT
TRBV29-1	TRBJ2-2	TRBD2	-	16	CSVPASSGGNTGELFF	TGCAGCGTTCCCGCTTCTAGCGGGGGGAACACCGGGGAGCTGTTTTTT
TRBV7-6	TRBJ2-1	-	many	14	CASSQDGQRREQFF	TGTGCCAGCAGCCAGGACGGCCAGCGGCGGGAGCAGTTCTTC
TRBV7-8	TRBJ2-3	-	few	14	CASSSRLYTDTQYF	TGTGCCAGCAGCTCCCGACTGTACACAGATACGCAGTATTTT
TRBV19	TRBJ1-5	TRBD1	-	15	CASTPTGGSNQPQHF	TGTGCCAGTACCCCGACAGGGGGTAGCAATCAGCCCCAGCATTTT
TRBV19	TRBJ2-5	TRBD2	-	17	CASSISRTSGSEETQYF	TGTGCCAGTAGTATCTCCCGGACTAGCGGGAGTGAGGAGACCCAGTACTTC
TRBV30	TRBJ1-2	TRBD1	few	12	CAGRQGSSGYTF	TGTGCCGGTAGACAGGGATCGAGCGGCTACACCTTC
TRBV4-1	TRBJ2-3	TRBD1	-	18	CASSQRVSHRGGTDTQYF	TGCGCCAGCAGCCAAAGAGTCTCCCACAGGGGCGGCACAGATACGCAGTATTTT
TRBV2	TRBJ2-5	-	once	13	CASSVPIQETQYF	TGTGCCAGCAGTGTACCTATTCAAGAGACCCAGTACTTC
TRBV28	TRBJ2-7	TRBD1	-	15	CASRGTGTGFYEQYF	TGTGCCAGCAGGGGTACCGGGACAGGGTTCTACGAGCAGTACTTC
TRBV9	TRBJ1-1	-	-	13	CASSVAVNTEAFF	TGTGCCAGCAGCGTAGCGGTGAACACTGAAGCTTTCTTT
TRBV10-3	TRBJ2-7	TRBD2	-	13	CAIGLAGTYEQYF	TGTGCCATAGGACTAGCGGGAACCTACGAGCAGTACTTC
TRBV12-5	TRBJ1-6	TRBD1	-	16	CASGFLPGQDGSPLHF	TGTGCTAGTGGTTTCCTCCCGGGACAGGACGGTTCACCCCTCCACTTT
TRBV11-3	TRBJ2-1	TRBD1	-	15	CASSPFGDSNNEQFF	TGTGCCAGCAGTCCATTTGGGGACAGTAACAATGAGCAGTTCTTC
TRBV7-3	TRBJ2-5	-	-	18	CASSCMGLAGIYQETQYF	TGTGCCAGCAGCTGCATGGGGTTGGCGGGAATTTACCAAGAGACCCAGTACTTC
TRBV6-1	TRBJ1-5	-	-	13	CASSDPGYQPQHF	TGTGCCAGCAGTGATCCCGGATATCAGCCCCAGCATTTT
TRBV6-5	TRBJ2-1	-	-	15	CASSGRGGSYNEQFF	TGTGCCAGCAGTGGAAGGGGGGGCTCCTACAATGAGCAGTTCTTC
TRBV28	TRBJ1-4	-	-	13	CASLGATNEKLFF	TGTGCCAGCTTGGGGGCAACTAATGAAAAACTGTTTTTT
TRBV5-5	TRBJ2-1	TRBD2	-	18	CASSLRRLAGSSYNEQFF	TGTGCCAGCAGCTTGCGCCGACTAGCGGGGAGCTCCTACAATGAGCAGTTCTTC
TRBV6-5	TRBJ2-3	TRBD2	-	16	CASSYSSGRPTDTQYF	TGTGCCAGCAGTTACTCTAGCGGGAGGCCCACAGATACGCAGTATTTT
TRBV4-2	TRBJ1-3	-	-	17	CASSQEGPWVAGNTIYF	TGTGCCAGCAGCCAAGAGGGTCCTTGGGTAGCGGGAAACACCATATATTTT
TRBV7-9	TRBJ2-7	-	-	14	CASSLGGDSYEQYF	TGTGCCAGCAGCTTAGGTGGGGACTCCTACGAGCAGTACTTC
TRBV28	TRBJ1-2	-	-	13	CASTNRTSYGYTF	TGCGCCAGCACAAACAGGACCTCCTATGGCTACACCTTC
TRBV6-5	TRBJ1-1	-	-	14	CASTRRGGSTEAFF	TGTGCCAGCACCAGACGGGGGGGCTCAACTGAAGCTTTCTTT
TRBV30	TRBJ1-3	TRBD1	-	14	CAWSREGAGNTIYF	TGTGCCTGGTCGCGTGAGGGGGCCGGAAACACCATATATTTT
TRBV10-3	TRBJ1-4	TRBD1	-	13	CATRQGLNEKLFF	TGTGCCACCCGACAGGGGCTTAATGAAAAACTGTTTTTT
TRBV7-9	TRBJ1-1	-	-	13	CASSLALTVEAFF	TGTGCCAGCAGCTTAGCGCTGACGGTTGAAGCTTTCTTT
TRBV18	TRBJ1-1	TRBD1	-	13	CASYRGENTEAFF	TGTGCCAGCTACAGGGGTGAAAACACTGAAGCTTTCTTT
TRBV5-1	TRBJ1-1	-	-	14	CASSLSGVNTEAFF	TGTGCCAGCAGCTTGTCGGGAGTGAACACTGAAGCTTTCTTT
TRBV2	TRBJ1-2	-	-	14	CASSEALTNYGYTF	TGTGCCAGCAGTGAAGCGCTCACTAACTATGGCTACACCTTC
TRBV9	TRBJ2-2	-	-	15	CASSPRTANTGELFF	TGTGCCAGCAGCCCTAGGACAGCGAACACCGGGGAGCTGTTTTTT
TRBV5-1	TRBJ2-1	TRBD1	-	17	CASSTNPGQGAPQKQFF	TGCGCCAGCAGCACAAATCCGGGACAGGGGGCTCCCCAGAAGCAGTTCTTC
TRBV30	TRBJ2-5	-	-	16	CAWSQYREPIQETQYF	TGTGCCTGGAGCCAATACAGGGAACCGATCCAAGAGACCCAGTACTTC
TRBV5-1	TRBJ2-1	TRBD2	once	15	CASSFSGGAYNEQFF	TGCGCCAGCAGCTTTAGCGGGGGGGCTTACAATGAGCAGTTCTTC
TRBV4-1	TRBJ1-5	-	few	14	CASSQVPRGQPQHF	TGCGCCAGCAGCCAAGTTCCCAGGGGTCAGCCCCAGCATTTT
TRBV6-5	TRBJ2-2	-	-	14	CASRQLGDTGELFF	TGTGCCAGCAGGCAGTTGGGTGACACCGGGGAGCTGTTTTTT
TRBV6-6	TRBJ1-5	-	-	14	CASRTGLSNQPQHF	TGTGCCAGCAGGACAGGACTTAGCAATCAGCCCCAGCATTTT
TRBV7-3	TRBJ2-3	TRBD2	-	19	CASSLNPRLAGVGTDTQYF	TGTGCCAGCAGCTTAAACCCCAGACTAGCGGGAGTTGGCACAGATACGCAGTATTTT
TRBV11-2	TRBJ1-5	TRBD1	-	15	CASSRTGGARQPQHF	TGTGCCAGCAGCCGCACAGGGGGCGCGAGACAGCCCCAGCATTTT